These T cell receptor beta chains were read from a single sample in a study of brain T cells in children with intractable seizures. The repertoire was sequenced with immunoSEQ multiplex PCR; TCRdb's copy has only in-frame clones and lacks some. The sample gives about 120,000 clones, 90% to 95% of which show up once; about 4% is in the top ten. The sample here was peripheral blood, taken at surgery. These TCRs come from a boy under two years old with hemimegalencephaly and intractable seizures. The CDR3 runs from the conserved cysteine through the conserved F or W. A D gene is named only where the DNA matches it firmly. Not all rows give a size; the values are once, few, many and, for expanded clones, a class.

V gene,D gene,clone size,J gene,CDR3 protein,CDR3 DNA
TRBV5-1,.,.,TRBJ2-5,CASSFSPQETQYF,TGCGCCAGCAGTTTCAGCCCTCAAGAGACCCAGTACTTC
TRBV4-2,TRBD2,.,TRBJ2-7,CASSRLAGVYEQYF,TGTGCCAGCAGCCGACTAGCGGGAGTCTACGAGCAGTACTTC
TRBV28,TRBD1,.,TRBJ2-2,CASSSFGTANTGELFF,TGTGCCAGCAGCTCCTTTGGGACAGCGAACACCGGGGAGCTGTTTTTT
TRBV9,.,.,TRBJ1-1,CASSVLANTEAFF,TGTGCCAGCAGCGTTCTGGCGAACACTGAAGCTTTCTTT
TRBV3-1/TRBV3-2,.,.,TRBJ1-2,CASSPPFGRGYGYTF,TGTGCCAGCAGCCCTCCCTTCGGGAGAGGCTATGGCTACACCTTC
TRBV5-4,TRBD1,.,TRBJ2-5,CASSFGGTGGETQYF,TGTGCCAGCAGCTTCGGGGGGACAGGGGGCGAGACCCAGTACTTC
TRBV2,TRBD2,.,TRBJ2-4,CASSIAGAGYIQYF,TGTGCCAGCAGTATAGCGGGAGCGGGGTACATTCAGTACTTC
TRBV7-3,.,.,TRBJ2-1,CASSFGEFPYNEQFF,TGTGCCAGCAGCTTTGGAGAGTTCCCCTACAATGAGCAGTTCTTC
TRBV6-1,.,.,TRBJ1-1,CASSEGSRERNTEAFF,TGTGCCAGCAGTGAAGGTTCCCGGGAAAGGAACACTGAAGCTTTCTTT
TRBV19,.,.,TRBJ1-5,CASSIVWQTFQHF,TGTGCCAGTAGTATAGTTTGGCAGACCTTCCAGCATTTT
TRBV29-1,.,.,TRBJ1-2,CSVERGGHGYTF,TGCAGCGTCGAAAGGGGGGGCCATGGCTACACCTTC
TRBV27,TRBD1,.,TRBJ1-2,CASAPDRGLYGYTF,TGTGCCAGCGCCCCGGACAGGGGGCTCTATGGCTACACCTTC
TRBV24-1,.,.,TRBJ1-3,CATSDHARCTIYF,TGTGCCACCAGTGACCACGCTAGATGCACCATATATTTT
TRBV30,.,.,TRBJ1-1,CAWRVKGGTEAFF,TGTGCCTGGAGGGTGAAGGGGGGAACTGAAGCTTTCTTT
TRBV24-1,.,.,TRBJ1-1,CATSAVGAGKAFF,TGTGCCACCAGTGCGGTAGGGGCTGGGAAAGCTTTCTTT
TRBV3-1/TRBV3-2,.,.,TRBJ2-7,CASSQGGPPNPYEQYF,TGTGCCAGCAGCCAGGGTGGACCCCCGAACCCCTACGAGCAGTACTTC
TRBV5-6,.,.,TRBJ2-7,CASSLGISYEQYF,TGTGCCAGCAGCTTGGGCATCTCCTACGAGCAGTACTTC
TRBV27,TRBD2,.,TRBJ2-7,CASSSGGRTYEQYF,TGTGCCAGCAGCTCGGGAGGTCGGACCTACGAGCAGTACTTC
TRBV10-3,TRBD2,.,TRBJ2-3,CAISAVLAASTDTQYF,TGTGCCATCAGTGCTGTACTAGCGGCTAGCACAGATACGCAGTATTTT
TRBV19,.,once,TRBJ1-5,CASSIVARGSQPQHF,TGTGCCAGTAGTATAGTCGCGCGGGGATCTCAGCCCCAGCATTTT
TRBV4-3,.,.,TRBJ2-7,CASSQDMGPQAYEQYF,TGCGCCAGCAGCCAAGATATGGGCCCCCAGGCCTACGAGCAGTACTTC
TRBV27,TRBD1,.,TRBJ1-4,CASRDSGGELEKLFF,TGTGCCAGCAGGGACTCAGGGGGCGAGTTGGAAAAACTGTTTTTT
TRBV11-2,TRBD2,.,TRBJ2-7,CASNGGGNEQYF,TGTGCCAGCAACGGGGGGGGGAACGAGCAGTACTTC
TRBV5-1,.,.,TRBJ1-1,CASSAPARSQAFF,TGCGCCAGCAGCGCACCTGCCAGGTCCCAAGCTTTCTTT
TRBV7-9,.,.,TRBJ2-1,CASSLTPLSYNEQFF,TGTGCCAGCAGCTTAACCCCCCTCTCCTACAATGAGCAGTTCTTC
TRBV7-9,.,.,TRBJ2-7,CASSLTRGRSSYEQYF,TGTGCCAGCAGCCTCACTCGGGGCCGAAGCTCCTACGAGCAGTACTTC
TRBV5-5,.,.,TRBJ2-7,CASSLAQGSYEQYF,TGTGCCAGCAGCTTGGCACAGGGCAGCTACGAGCAGTACTTC
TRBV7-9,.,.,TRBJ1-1,CASSLEGNTEAFF,TGTGCCAGCAGCTTAGAAGGAAACACTGAAGCTTTCTTT
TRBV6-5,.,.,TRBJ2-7,CASSYSGQGGNEQYF,TGTGCCAGCAGTTACTCGGGACAAGGGGGAAACGAGCAGTACTTC
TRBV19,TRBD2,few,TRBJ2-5,CASSIRSPDGGGETQYF,TGTGCCAGTAGTATCCGTAGTCCCGATGGGGGAGGGGAGACCCAGTACTTC
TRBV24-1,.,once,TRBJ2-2,CATSDFRRENTGELFF,TGTGCCACCAGTGATTTTCGGCGGGAGAACACCGGGGAGCTGTTTTTT
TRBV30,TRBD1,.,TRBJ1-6,CAWRTGDSPLHF,TGTGCCTGGAGGACAGGGGATTCACCCCTCCACTTT
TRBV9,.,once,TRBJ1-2,CASSRSGYGYTF,TGTGCCAGCAGTCGGTCCGGCTATGGCTACACCTTC
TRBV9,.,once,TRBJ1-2,CASSVASGDTGYTF,TGTGCCAGCAGCGTAGCGAGCGGGGATACTGGCTACACCTTC
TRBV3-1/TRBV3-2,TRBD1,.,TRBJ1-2,CASSQDRGAYGYTF,TGTGCCAGCAGCCAAGACAGGGGGGCCTATGGCTACACCTTC
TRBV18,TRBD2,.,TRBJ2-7,CASSPPGLPYEQYF,TGTGCCAGCTCACCTCCGGGACTACCCTACGAGCAGTACTTC
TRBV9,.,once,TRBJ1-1,CASSVEDLPSGAFF,TGTGCCAGCAGCGTAGAAGACCTCCCCAGTGGAGCTTTCTTT
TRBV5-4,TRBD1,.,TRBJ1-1,CASSPRTGLNTEAFF,TGTGCCAGCAGCCCACGGACAGGTTTGAACACTGAAGCTTTCTTT
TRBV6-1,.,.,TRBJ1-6,CASSEVGGNHSPLHF,TGTGCCAGCAGTGAAGTTGGGGGGAACCATTCACCCCTCCACTTT
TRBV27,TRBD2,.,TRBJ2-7,CASSFTLGRAGYEQYF,TGTGCCAGCAGTTTCACTCTTGGGAGGGCCGGCTACGAGCAGTACTTC
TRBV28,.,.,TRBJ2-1,CATILYRDSPNEQFF,TGTGCCACCATACTTTACCGAGACAGCCCCAATGAGCAGTTCTTC
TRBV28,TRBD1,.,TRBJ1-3,CASSSGQAFSGNTIYF,TGTGCCAGCAGCTCAGGACAGGCCTTCTCTGGAAACACCATATATTTT